The 20 T cell receptor beta chains below come from one sample, sequenced in a study of T cells in localized non-small cell lung cancer. Method: immunoSEQ multiplex PCR; TCRdb's copy keeps in-frame clones and lacks some. Altogether about 21,000 clones are present, about 87% being singletons, with the ten largest covering approximately 7%. This specimen consisted of peripheral blood, obtained before any cancer treatment. All receptors derive from a male donor older than 55 with stage I squamous cell lung carcinoma.

The V and J genes are TRBV7-3 and TRBJ2-1; 8 nucleotides line up with TRBD2. The CDR3 spans 17 residues. The ends lost 5 bases at V and 0 bases at J; junction bases unmatched: 9. Germline V gene data show CDR1 as SGHTA and CDR2 as FQGTGA. The CDR3 DNA is TGTGCCAGCAGCCCAGAGGCGGGGGGAAGCTCCTACAATGAGCAGTTCTTC. Translation gives CASSPEAGGSSYNEQFF.

V is TRBV27 and J is TRBJ1-1; TRBD1 might be the D (5 bases). Between the trimmed V and J ends, which lost 3 bases and 0 bases, there was a span of 8 bases. CDR1 and CDR2 from the germline V gene are MNHEY and SMNVEV (reference sequence). The CDR3 spans 14 residues. In nucleotides, the CDR3 is TGTGCCAGCAGTTTTTCAGGGATGAACACTGAAGCTTTCTTT. It codes for CASSFSGMNTEAFF.

This clone was seen a single time. V gene TRBV21-1 combines with J gene TRBJ1-5; the table's D call, TRBD1, was not checked against the DNA. TRBV21-1 is labeled a pseudogene. The CDR3 contains 16 residues. CDR3 DNA: TGTGCCAGCCAGGGGGCCTCACTTTATAGCAATCAGCCCCAGCATTTT. Amino acids: CASQGASLYSNQPQHF.

The chain joins TRBV7-2 to TRBJ2-6, with TRBD1 identical over 9 bases. Losses at the gene ends were 5 bases for V and 1 base for J; bases not matched to a gene: 6. Germline V gene lookup returns CDR1 SGHTA and CDR2 FQGNSA. The CDR3 is made up of 17 amino acids. The CDR3 region has the DNA TGTGCCAGCAGCCCCGTACAGGGGGCTTCTGGGGCCAACGTCCTGACTTTC. Translating it yields CASSPVQGASGANVLTF.

This chain connects TRBV5-1 to TRBJ2-6; 8 nucleotides line up with TRBD1. Germline loops: CDR1 SGHRS, CDR2 YFSETQ. CDR3 length: 15 residues. With V trimmed by 4 bases and J by 2 bases, 2 bases remained unmatched. CDR3 DNA sequence: TGCGCCAGCAGCCTGACAGGGGCTGGGGCCAACGTCCTGACTTTC. Translating it yields CASSLTGAGANVLTF.

The J gene is TRBJ1-2, the V gene TRBV30, with D possibly being TRBD1 (6 bases). The germline V and J ends were trimmed by 2 bases and 4 bases, with 11 bases remaining between them. The length of the CDR3 is 13 residues. Germline V gene data show CDR1 as GTSNPN and CDR2 as SVGIG (reference sequence). The CDR3 loop is CAWSTGTGYGYTF. The CDR3 nucleotides read TGTGCCTGGAGTACAGGGACGGGCTATGGCTACACCTTC.

This chain uses TRBV29-1 with TRBJ2-5; D gene unclear. The CDR3 is made up of 12 amino acids. Trimming shortened V by 2 bases and J by 4 bases, and 8 bases separated the two germline ends. Germline V gene data show CDR1 as SQVTM and CDR2 as ANQGSEA. The CDR3 DNA sequence: TGCAGCGTTGAAAGCGCACGAGAGACCCAGTACTTC. The encoded protein is CSVESARETQYF.

This chain uses TRBV5-5 with TRBJ2-7, with TRBD1 identical over 7 bases. Trimming removed 4 bases from V and 1 base from J; junction bases left unmatched: 5. Per the germline V gene, CDR1 is SGHKS and CDR2 is YYEKEE (reference sequence). The CDR3 runs to 14 residues. The CDR3 coding sequence is TGTGCCAGCAGCCAGGACAGGACATCCTACGAGCAGTACTTC. As protein: CASSQDRTSYEQYF.

CDR3 nucleotide sequence: TGCAGCGTGATAGACAGGAACCTCCTCGAGCAGTACTTC. Protein product: CSVIDRNLLEQYF. The gene calls are TRBV29-1 and TRBJ2-7, with D possibly TRBD1 on 6 matching bases. Per the germline V gene, CDR1 is SQVTM and CDR2 is ANQGSEA. Trimming pared 6 bases from V and 6 bases from J, leaving 18 bases between. This CDR3 comprises 13 residues.

The chain uses TRBV9 and TRBJ2-2, with no clear D. The V gene lost 3 bases and the J gene lost 1 base, with 10 bases spanning the gap. This CDR3 has 15 residues. Germline V gene lookup returns CDR1 SGDLS and CDR2 YYNGEE. The CDR3 DNA follows: TGTGCCAGCAGCGCAAGACTCTTGAACACCGGGGAGCTGTTTTTT. Encoded protein: CASSARLLNTGELFF.

The V and J genes are TRBV5-5 and TRBJ2-5, with 8 bases fitting TRBD1. Germline lookup yields CDR1 SGHKS and CDR2 YYEKEE (reference sequence). V lost 0 bases and J lost 5; bases outside the gene matches: 9. The CDR3 is 16 amino acids. The CDR3 nucleotides are TGTGCCAGCAGCTTGGTCTTCGACAGGGGCGGCGAGACCCAGTACTTC. Translated: CASSLVFDRGGETQYF.

This clone has a single count. J is TRBJ1-3 and V is TRBV18; no reliable D call. The germline V and J ends were trimmed by 2 bases and 2 bases, with 10 bases remaining between them. The CDR3 has 15 amino acids. Per germline, CDR1 KGHSH and CDR2 LQKENI. This chain's CDR3 is CASSPFDQPGNTIYF. Here the CDR3 DNA reads TGTGCCAGCTCACCATTCGACCAACCTGGAAACACCATATATTTT.

This chain joins TRBV6-1 and TRBJ1-2; D gene unclear. This CDR3 has 12 residues. The germline CDR1 and CDR2 sequences are MNHNS and SASEGT. V shed 4 bases and J shed 4 bases, with 7 bases lying between them. CDR3: CASSALLYGYTF. CDR3 coding DNA: TGTGCCAGCAGTGCCCTCCTCTATGGCTACACCTTC.

The chain recombines TRBV11-2 with TRBJ1-1; TRBD1 is a possible D gene (5 bases). CDR3 size: 13 residues. V lost 6 bases to trimming and J lost 7 bases, with 15 bases between them. The germline CDR1 and CDR2 sequences are SGHAT and FQNNGV. CDR3 nucleotide sequence: TGTGCCAGCAGTAAGGACACGTGGGGTGAAGCTTTCTTT. Protein product: CASSKDTWGEAFF.

V usage is TRBV10-3 and J usage is TRBJ1-1, with D tentatively TRBD1 (5 bases). Germline CDR1 reads ENHRY; CDR2 reads SYGVKD. This CDR3 region has 13 residues. V was pared by 5 bases and J by 4 bases, with 11 bases between. The CDR3 is CAISQGEGTEAFF. The CDR3 bases are TGTGCCATCAGTCAGGGAGAGGGCACTGAAGCTTTCTTT.

The chain recombines TRBV6-5 with TRBJ1-1; D unresolved. The V end was cut by 6 bases, the J end by 4 bases, with 9 bases between. Per the germline V gene, CDR1 is MNHEY and CDR2 is SVGAGI. This CDR3 has 12 residues. The CDR3: CASSSPGTEAFF. The CDR3 bases are TGTGCCAGCAGCTCGCCAGGCACTGAAGCTTTCTTT.

The chain recombines TRBV19 with TRBJ1-2; 12 bases align to TRBD1. V dropped 6 bases and J dropped 2; count of bases not matched to a gene: 4. There are 15 residues in the CDR3. Per germline, CDR1 LNHDA and CDR2 SQIVND (reference sequence). CDR3 residues: CASRRGTGGNYGYTF. Here the CDR3 DNA reads TGTGCCAGTAGACGCGGGACAGGGGGCAACTATGGCTACACCTTC.

In its sample, this clone was seen once. The chain joins TRBV7-3 to TRBJ2-3, with D possibly matching TRBD2 (6 bases). This CDR3 is built from 13 residues. V lost 5 bases and J lost 5, with 11 bases in between. Germline loops: CDR1 SGHTA, CDR2 FQGTGA. In nucleotides, the CDR3 is TGTGCCAGCAGCCCTCCCGGGGGAGATACGCAGTATTTT. Amino acids: CASSPPGGDTQYF.

The V call is TRBV10-3, the J call TRBJ1-5; D call uncertain. The ends were cut back, 2 bases at V and 5 bases at J, with 7 bases in the middle. Germline V gene data show CDR1 as ENHRY and CDR2 as SYGVKD. The CDR3 covers 13 residues. For the CDR3, the DNA is TGTGCCATCAGTGAGACACCCTATCAGCCCCAGCATTTT. This encodes CAISETPYQPQHF.

This rearrangement joins TRBV9 to TRBJ1-2; TRBD1 matches 7 bases. The V gene end was trimmed by 0 bases and the J gene end by 6 bases; junction bases not matched to a gene: 2. The germline V gene has CDR1 SGDLS and CDR2 YYNGEE. This CDR3 is 13 amino acids long. CDR3 in DNA: TGTGCCAGCAGCGTAGGGACAGGTGATGGCTACACCTTC. This gives the protein CASSVGTGDGYTF.